A single sample is the source of the 32 T cell receptor beta chains below, sequenced in a study of regulatory T cells in long-lasting Graves disease. Assembly of TCR beta libraries relied on iRepertoire HTBI primers together with Arm-PCR of CDR3 regions. A single record per CDR3 protein comes from TCRdb applying MiXCR to the multiplex PCR reads. The table has about 350,000 distinct CDR3 sequences, over 15% seen once. Time point indicated: newly diagnosed GD, antithyroid drugs for less than 3 months. Scientists built the TCR library using RNA that was extracted from PBMCs. This sample was shared with a second study, whose subject was T cells in Graves' hyperthyroidism and ophthalmopathy.

Sequenced here: peripheral blood mononuclear cells (PBMCs), sampled at new diagnosis, from a patient treated with antithyroid drugs. The source of these receptors is a man aged 35 to 55 with Graves disease.

There are many counts of this clonotype. The V and J genes are TRBV10-3 and TRBJ2-7, with TRBD2 identical over 9 bases. The CDR3 is 16 amino acids. V shed 0 bases, J shed 4 bases, and the junction held 7 bases outside the gene matches. Germline V gene lookup returns CDR1 ENHRY and CDR2 SYGVKD. CDR3 nucleotides: TGTGCCATCAGTGAGTCTGGGCTAGCGGGGATTTACGAGCAGTACTTC. This codes for CAISESGLAGIYEQYF.

This sequence joins TRBV20-1 and TRBJ2-2, with D perhaps being TRBD1 or TRBD2 (5 bases each). Trimming stripped 7 bases from V and 6 bases from J, with 9 bases between. The V gene's germline CDR1 is DFQATT and CDR2 SNEGSKA (reference sequence). The CDR3 extends over 11 amino acids. The CDR3 region has the DNA TGCAGTGTACCGGGGCCCGGGGAGCTGTTTTTT. Amino acid sequence: CSVPGPGELFF.

As to this clonotype: This sequence may be a read error, since a much larger clone differs from it by one base. The rearrangement links TRBV5-1 to TRBJ2-3; D unclear. Looked up from germline, CDR1 is SGHRS and CDR2 is YFSETQ. The germline V and J ends were trimmed by 0 bases and 7 bases, with 12 bases remaining between them. This CDR3 has 14 amino acids. The CDR3 DNA sequence: TGCGCCAGCAGCTTGGAAGCGCCTGGGAATACGCAGTATTTT. It yields the protein CASSLEAPGNTQYF. The full variable domain, in which reference TRBV5-1 and TRBJ2-3 provide the parts outside the CDR3, is KAGVTQTPRYLIKTRGQQVTLSCSPISGHRSVSWYQQTPGQGLQFLFEYFSETQRNKGNFPGRFSGRQFSNSRSEMNVSTLELGDSALYLCASSLEAPGNTQYFGPGTRLTVL.

This clonotype was picked up a small number of times. The chain has TRBV24-1 and TRBJ2-7; TRBD2 matches 14 bases. J gave up 7 bases and V 2 bases, and 9 bases lay outside the gene matches. The CDR3 has 17 amino acids. Germline-derived CDR1 and CDR2 are KGHDR and SFDVKD. CDR3 in amino acids: CATSDSRGLAGDSEQYF. The CDR3 coding sequence is TGTGCCACCAGTGATTCCAGGGGACTAGCGGGGGACTCAGAGCAGTACTTC.

The chain couples TRBV4-2 to TRBJ2-2; D remains unclear. Trimming shortened V by 0 bases and J by 8 bases, and 13 bases separated the two germline ends. Germline-derived CDR1 and CDR2 are LGHNA and YNFKEQ. The length of the CDR3 is 15 residues. The CDR3 loop is CASSQETSDVGELFF. The CDR3 nucleotides read TGTGCCAGCAGCCAAGAGACTTCCGATGTGGGGGAGCTGTTTTTT.

In this sample, this clonotype turned up a few times. The chain couples TRBV7-2 to TRBJ1-5; D is unresolved. Deletions cut 1 base from V and 9 bases from J, with 10 bases between. The CDR3 length is 13 residues. Germline values: CDR1 SGHTA, CDR2 FQGNSA. The CDR3 loop reads CASSLEGRRPQHF. For the CDR3, the DNA is TGTGCCAGCAGCTTAGAGGGCCGTCGGCCCCAGCATTTT.

This clonotype was recorded a few times. A much more abundant neighbour one base away suggests this may be a read error. The CDR3 does not close with the conserved phenylalanine or tryptophan, likely indicating a read error. The V call is TRBV28, the J call TRBJ1-2, with D hard to call. Trimming pared 6 bases from V and 6 bases from J, leaving 11 bases between. Germline V gene sequence: CDR1 MDHEN, CDR2 SYDVKM. The CDR3 has 12 amino acids. The CDR3 reads CASRTLSDGYTL. CDR3 DNA: TGTGCCAGCAGGACCCTCTCGGATGGCTACACCCTC.

This clonotype was observed at least ten times. The CDR3 DNA sequence: TGTGCCAGCAGTGGGACAGGGTTTTTCAATGAGCAGTTCTTC. Translated, it gives CASSGTGFFNEQFF. V usage is TRBV2 and J usage is TRBJ2-1; 8 nucleotides align to TRBD1. CDR1 and CDR2 from the germline V gene are SNHLY and FYNNEI. V gave up 4 bases and J gave up 6 bases; unmatched junction bases: 5. This CDR3 contains 14 residues.

A word on this clonotype: This may be a read error, as it is one base from a much larger clone. This chain links TRBV29-1 with TRBJ1-1; TRBD1 might be the D (6 bases). The CDR3 has 15 residues. Germline loops: CDR1 SQVTM, CDR2 ANQGSEA. As DNA, the CDR3 is TGCAGCGTTGAATGGGGGACACCTATGAACACTGAAGCTCTCTTT. Encoded protein: CSVEWGTPMNTEALF.

The chain employs TRBV4-3 and TRBJ1-5; D is possibly TRBD1 (5 bases). CDR3 size: 14 residues. Trimming cost V 0 bases and J 7 bases, with 10 bases left between them. CDR1 LGHNA and CDR2 YSLEER come from the germline V gene. In DNA form, the CDR3 reads TGCGCCAGCAGCCAAGATTGGGGGGGACAGCCCCAGCATTTT. This sequence encodes CASSQDWGGQPQHF.

V and J are TRBV28 and TRBJ2-3; 15 positions match TRBD2. The CDR3 has 17 amino acids. CDR1 is MDHEN, CDR2 SYDVKM, per germline. V trimming: 3 bases; J trimming: 5 bases; junction bases outside the gene matches: 6. In nucleotides, the CDR3 is TGTGCCAGCAGTTTCCTTGGACTAGCGGGGGGGTTAGATACGCAGTATTTT. Its translation is CASSFLGLAGGLDTQYF. Looking up the rest from reference TRBV28 and TRBJ2-3 gives the full variable domain: DVKVTQSSRYLVKRTGEKVFLECVQDMDHENMFWYRQDPGLGLRLIYFSYDVKMKEKGDIPEGYSVSREKKERFSLILESASTNQTSMYLCASSFLGLAGGLDTQYFGPGTRLTVL.

This clonotype was counted only a few times. V is TRBV19 and J is TRBJ1-5, with TRBD1 matching 7 bases. The germline V gene encodes CDR1 LNHDA and CDR2 SQIVND (reference sequence). J lost 2 bases, V lost 4 bases, and 8 bases had no gene match. There are 16 residues in the CDR3. CDR3 nucleotide sequence: TGTGCCAGTAGTAAAAGGGGGCGATGGGGCAATCAGCCCCAGCATTTT. This codes for CASSKRGRWGNQPQHF.

This clonotype was seen many times. The J gene is TRBJ2-7, the V gene TRBV15; D call uncertain. V lost 5 bases and J lost 0, with 8 bases in between. Per the germline V gene, CDR1 is LNHNV and CDR2 is YYDKDF (reference sequence). The CDR3 is made up of 13 amino acids. Written as DNA, the CDR3 is TGTGCCACCAGCCTCAGGAGCTCCTACGAGCAGTACTTC. As protein: CATSLRSSYEQYF.

This clonotype was recorded many times. This chain links TRBV5-1 with TRBJ2-7; 7 positions agree with TRBD2. V lost 3 bases to trimming and J lost 4 bases; unmatched junction nucleotides: 7. CDR3 length equals 14 residues. Germline CDR1 SGHRS, CDR2 YFSETQ. Here the CDR3 reads CASSSGMGLYEQYF. Here the CDR3 DNA reads TGCGCCAGCAGCTCGGGTATGGGACTATACGAGCAGTACTTC.

This chain uses TRBV11-2 with TRBJ1-4, with D perhaps matching TRBD1 (6 bases). The CDR3 covers 14 residues. Germline values: CDR1 SGHAT, CDR2 FQNNGV. V was shortened by 6 bases and J by 8 bases, with 16 bases between the two germline ends. This chain's CDR3 is CASSPGRGAEKLFF. In DNA form, the CDR3 reads TGTGCCAGCAGTCCTGGGCGGGGGGCCGAAAAACTGTTTTTT.

This clonotype was detected ten times or more. The rearrangement uses TRBV5-1 and TRBJ2-5; 8 positions agree with TRBD1. V shed 4 bases and J 2 bases; nucleotides not matched to a gene: 4. CDR3 length equals 14 residues. CDR1 and CDR2 from the germline V gene are SGHRS and YFSETQ. CDR3 nucleotide sequence: TGCGCCAGCAGCGCCGGACAGGGACAAGAGACCCAGTACTTC. The encoded protein is CASSAGQGQETQYF.

This clonotype was seen a few times. The genes are TRBV24-1 and TRBJ2-2; TRBD2 matches at 7 bases. The CDR3 is made up of 14 amino acids. The germline V gene has CDR1 KGHDR and CDR2 SFDVKD. The V gene end was trimmed by 8 bases and the J gene end by 1 base; junction bases not matched to a gene: 3. CDR3 in amino acids: CATMSGGNTGELFF. The CDR3 DNA reads as TGTGCCACCATGTCGGGGGGGAACACCGGGGAGCTGTTTTTT.

Many counts were recorded for this clonotype. CDR3 sequence (DNA): TGTGCCAGCAGTTTCCGGGACAGCGGAAAAGCTTTCTTT. Translation: CASSFRDSGKAFF. This chain connects TRBV27 to TRBJ1-1, with TRBD1 matching over 7 bases. V shed 3 bases, J shed 9 bases, and the junction held 7 bases outside the gene matches. There are 13 residues in the CDR3. Germline CDR1 is MNHEY and CDR2 is SMNVEV (reference sequence).

Comment on this clonotype: This clone may be a read error of a much larger clone one base away. The CDR3 end shows no conserved phenylalanine or tryptophan, and so a read error is likely. The rearrangement links TRBV5-1 to TRBJ1-1, with D possibly matching TRBD1 (5 bases). The germline gives CDR1 SGHRS, CDR2 YFSETQ. The CDR3 spans 14 residues. V was cut by 2 bases and J by 0 bases, with 8 bases left in between. CDR3 coding DNA: TGCGCCAGCAGCTTCTGGGGGATGAACACTGAAGCTTTCCTT. It translates to CASSFWGMNTEAFL.

This clonotype was found many times. The chain has TRBV4-2 and TRBJ2-7, with 7 bases that match TRBD1. Germline-derived CDR1 and CDR2 are LGHNA and YNFKEQ. The V segment lost 4 bases and the J segment 1 base; nucleotides outside the gene matches: 7. CDR3 size: 15 residues. The CDR3 DNA reads as TGTGCCAGCAGCCGCCAACCGGGACAGTCCTACGAGCAGTACTTC. This sequence encodes CASSRQPGQSYEQYF.

This clonotype was seen a few times. The CDR3 region is CASSLGGGSTNEKLFF. The CDR3 nucleotides are TGTGCCAGCAGTTTGGGGGGGGGATCAACTAATGAAAAACTGTTTTTT. J is TRBJ1-4 and V is TRBV28; possibly TRBD1 for D (5 bases). The ends were cut back, 3 bases at V and 0 bases at J, with 11 bases in the middle. Germline-derived CDR1 and CDR2 are MDHEN and SYDVKM. This CDR3 spans 16 amino acids.

This clonotype has just a few counts. The chain is built from TRBV6-2 or TRBV6-3 and TRBJ2-1; unclear D gene. Germline V gives CDR1 MNHEY, CDR2 SVGEGT. The V and J ends lost 1 base and 5 bases respectively, with 9 bases between them. The CDR3 runs 14 residues. This CDR3 reads CASSYYGSNNEQFF. The CDR3 DNA is TGTGCCAGCAGTTACTATGGTAGCAACAATGAGCAGTTCTTC.

The genes are TRBV3-1 and TRBJ2-5, with TRBD2 matching over 11 bases. V lost 7 bases to trimming and J lost 4 bases; unmatched junction nucleotides: 8. CDR1 LGHDT and CDR2 YNNKEL come from the germline V gene (reference sequence). This CDR3 contains 15 residues. The CDR3 sequence: CASTGTSGGSETQYF. The CDR3 DNA reads as TGTGCCAGCACCGGAACTAGCGGGGGATCAGAGACCCAGTACTTC.

This clonotype was counted at least ten times. The chain couples TRBV11-2 to TRBJ1-1; D is undetermined. The CDR3 has 16 amino acids. V lost 5 bases to trimming and J lost 3 bases, with 19 bases between them. Germline CDR1 is SGHAT and CDR2 is FQNNGV. The CDR3 DNA sequence: TGTGCCAGCAGCCCCCTAAGCGGGTTAAAACACACTGAAGCTTTCTTT. This sequence encodes CASSPLSGLKHTEAFF.

V usage is TRBV4-1 and J usage is TRBJ1-5, with D unresolved. The CDR3 totals 16 residues. The germline V gene has CDR1 MGHRA and CDR2 YSYEKL. V was pared by 1 base and J by 3 bases, with 13 bases between. The CDR3 here is CASSQVFGLPNQPQHF. The CDR3 DNA sequence: TGCGCCAGCAGCCAAGTGTTTGGGCTCCCCAATCAGCCCCAGCATTTT.

This clonotype has ten or more counts. The rearrangement joins TRBV5-1 to TRBJ2-1; TRBD2 matches 7 bases. V shed 0 bases and J 5 bases; nucleotides not matched to a gene: 14. CDR3 length: 18 residues. The V gene's germline CDR1 is SGHRS and CDR2 YFSETQ. This CDR3 is CASSLAGGGGPLDNEQFF. As DNA, the CDR3 is TGCGCCAGCAGCTTGGCGGGAGGCGGGGGACCCCTGGACAATGAGCAGTTCTTC.

This clonotype has a count of ten or more. The chain carries TRBV2 and TRBJ2-1; D not certain. CDR1 is SNHLY, CDR2 FYNNEI, per germline. This CDR3 has 15 residues. The V gene lost 2 bases and the J gene lost 0 bases, with 8 bases spanning the gap. In nucleotides, the CDR3 is TGTGCCAGCAGTGAACAAGCTTCCTCCTACAATGAGCAGTTCTTC. It yields the protein CASSEQASSYNEQFF. The full variable domain, rest sourced from reference TRBV2 and TRBJ2-1, is EPEVTQTPSHQVTQMGQEVILRCVPISNHLYFYWYRQILGQKVEFLVSFYNNEISEKSEIFDDQFSVERPDGSNFTLKIRSTKLEDSAMYFCASSEQASSYNEQFFGPGTRLTVL.

This clonotype has a count of ten or more. This chain joins TRBV5-6 and TRBJ2-1; no clear D gene. V gave up 2 bases and J gave up 6 bases, with 9 bases separating them. CDR3 length equals 13 residues. Germline values: CDR1 SGHDT, CDR2 YYEEEE. CDR3 in amino acids: CASSLSLLNEQFF. In DNA form, the CDR3 reads TGTGCCAGCAGCTTATCCTTACTCAATGAGCAGTTCTTC.

Comments on this clonotype: A much larger clone sits a single nucleotide away, making a read error possible. Lacking the conserved final phenylalanine or tryptophan, this CDR3 likely reflects a read error. CDR3 DNA: TGTGCCAGCAGTTACAAGGACATAACCTCCTACGAGCAGTACCTC. Translated: CASSYKDITSYEQYL. The V call is TRBV6-2 or TRBV6-3, the J call TRBJ2-7; a possible D gene is TRBD1 (5 bases). Looked up from germline, CDR1 is MNHEY and CDR2 is SVGEGT. The CDR3 extends over 15 amino acids. The V and J ends lost 2 bases and 0 bases respectively, with 11 bases between them.

This clonotype has a handful of counts. V and J are TRBV20-1 and TRBJ2-1, with 7 nucleotides matching TRBD2. This CDR3 spans 14 amino acids. V shed 6 bases and J 2 bases; nucleotides not matched to a gene: 7. CDR1 DFQATT and CDR2 SNEGSKA come from the germline V gene (reference sequence). CDR3 residues: CSARPLAAYNEQFF. The CDR3 coding sequence is TGCAGTGCCAGACCCCTAGCGGCCTACAATGAGCAGTTCTTC.

This clonotype was counted at least ten times. This chain links TRBV7-2 with TRBJ1-1; D is unclear. The V gene lost 2 bases and the J gene lost 3 bases, with 10 bases spanning the gap. The CDR3 loop spans 14 amino acids. In germline, CDR1 is SGHTA, CDR2 FQGNSA. Here the CDR3 DNA reads TGTGCCAGCAGCTTAAGGCGGCTGGACACTGAAGCTTTCTTT. Translation: CASSLRRLDTEAFF.

The chain is built from TRBV7-9 and TRBJ1-4; no reliable D call. This CDR3 has 14 amino acids. Deletions cut 1 base from V and 7 bases from J, with 10 bases between. CDR1 and CDR2 (germline): SEHNR, FQNEAQ (reference sequence). CDR3 coding DNA: TGTGCCAGCAGCTTAGAGGGAGGAGGTGAAAAACTGTTTTTT. Its translation is CASSLEGGGEKLFF.